Listed here is a single T cell receptor (beta chain). From germline, CDR1 is SGHVS and CDR2 FQNEAQ. The CDR3 is 14 residues long. V was cut by 0 bases and J by 4 bases, with 9 bases left in between. The protocol was immunoSEQ multiplex PCR, while the TCRdb copy is restricted to in-frame clones and leaves out a portion. The data contain some 370,000 clones, roughly 87% of them seen just once; the ten biggest clones take up approximately 4.7%. The data derive from a study of blood T cell repertoires in COVID-19. At the level of the study: Sites in the United States, Italy and Spain provided acute and convalescent COVID-19 samples. The analysed material was cDNA or gDNA that came from T cells, B-cell-depleted T cells, or PBMCs.

Adults between about 18 and 89 years of age took part from some 25 US areas. This clonotype was sampled from a woman aged 50 to 60 who had recovered from COVID-19. The chain combines TRBV7-8 with TRBJ1-1; no clear D. Specimen: PBMCs or T cells enriched from blood (not recorded which). The CDR3 DNA reads TGTGCCAGCAGCTTAGCGGAGATAGGCACTGAAGCTTTCTTT. Translated, it gives CASSLAEIGTEAFF.